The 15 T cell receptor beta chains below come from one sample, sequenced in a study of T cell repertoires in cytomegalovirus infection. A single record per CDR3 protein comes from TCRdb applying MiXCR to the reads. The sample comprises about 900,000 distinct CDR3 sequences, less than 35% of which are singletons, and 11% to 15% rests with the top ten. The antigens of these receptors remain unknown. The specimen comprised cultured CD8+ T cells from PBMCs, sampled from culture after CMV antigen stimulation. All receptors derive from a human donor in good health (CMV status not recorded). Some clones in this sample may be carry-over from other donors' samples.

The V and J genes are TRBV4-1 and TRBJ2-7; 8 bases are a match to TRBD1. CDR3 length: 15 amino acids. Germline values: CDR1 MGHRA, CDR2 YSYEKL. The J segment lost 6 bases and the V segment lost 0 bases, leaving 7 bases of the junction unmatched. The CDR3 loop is CASSQEAGGFFEQYV. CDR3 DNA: TGCGCCAGCAGCCAAGAGGCAGGGGGCTTCTTCGAGCAGTACGTC.

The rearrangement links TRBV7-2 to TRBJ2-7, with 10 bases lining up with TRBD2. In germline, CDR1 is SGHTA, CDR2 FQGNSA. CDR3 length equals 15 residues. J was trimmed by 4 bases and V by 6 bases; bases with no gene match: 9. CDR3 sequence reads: CASSLLSGGRYEQYF. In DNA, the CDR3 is TGTGCCAGCAGTTTACTTAGCGGGGGGAGATACGAGCAGTACTTC.

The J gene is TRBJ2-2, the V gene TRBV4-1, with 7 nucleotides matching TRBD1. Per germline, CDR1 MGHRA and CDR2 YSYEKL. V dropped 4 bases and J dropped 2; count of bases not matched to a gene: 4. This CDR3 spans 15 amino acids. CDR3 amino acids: CASSPWDRNTGELFF. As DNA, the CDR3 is TGCGCCAGCAGCCCCTGGGACAGAAACACCGGGGAGCTGTTTTTT.

The CDR3 region has the DNA TGTGCCAGCAGCGGGGTCGGGGGGGAAAACGAGCAGTACTTC. This sequence encodes CASSGVGGENEQYF. The rearrangement uses TRBV7-9 and TRBJ2-7; 8 nucleotides agree with TRBD2. Germline CDR1 reads SEHNR; CDR2 reads FQNEAQ (reference sequence). V was pared by 5 bases and J by 5 bases, with 8 bases of the junction left unmatched. The CDR3 loop spans 14 amino acids.

The CDR3 coding sequence is TGCAGCGTCCTAGCGGAGAACACCGGGGAGCTGTTTTTT. Protein sequence: CSVLAENTGELFF. V is TRBV29-1 and J is TRBJ2-2; TRBD2 matches at 7 bases. The CDR3 loop spans 13 amino acids. Germline V lookup: CDR1 SQVTM, CDR2 ANQGSEA. The J segment lost 1 base and the V segment lost 6 bases, leaving 2 bases of the junction unmatched.

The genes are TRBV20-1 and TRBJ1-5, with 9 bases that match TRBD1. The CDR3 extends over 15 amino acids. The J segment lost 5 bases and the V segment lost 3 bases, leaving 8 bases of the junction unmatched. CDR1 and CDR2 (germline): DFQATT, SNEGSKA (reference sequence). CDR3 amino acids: CSASPGTGIYQPQHF. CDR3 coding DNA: TGCAGTGCTAGCCCCGGGACAGGGATCTATCAGCCCCAGCATTTT.

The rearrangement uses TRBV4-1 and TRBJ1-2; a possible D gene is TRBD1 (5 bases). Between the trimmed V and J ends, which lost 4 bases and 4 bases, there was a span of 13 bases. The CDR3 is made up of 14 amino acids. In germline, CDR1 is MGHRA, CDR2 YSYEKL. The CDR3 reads CASSPPLDSYGYTF. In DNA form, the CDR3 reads TGCGCCAGCAGCCCTCCCCTTGACAGCTATGGCTACACCTTC.

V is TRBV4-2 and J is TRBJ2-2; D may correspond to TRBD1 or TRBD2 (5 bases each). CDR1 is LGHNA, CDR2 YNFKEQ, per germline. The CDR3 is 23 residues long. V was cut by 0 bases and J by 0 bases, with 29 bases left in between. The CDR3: CASSQDLWGIRQGENANTGELFF. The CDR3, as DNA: TGTGCCAGCAGCCAAGATCTTTGGGGGATCAGGCAGGGAGAAAATGCGAACACCGGGGAGCTGTTTTTT.

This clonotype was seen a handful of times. CDR3 nucleotides: TGTGCCAGCAGTTTAAACGGCTACAATGAGCAGTTCTTC. Translating gives CASSLNGYNEQFF. The chain has TRBV12-3 or TRBV12-4 and TRBJ2-1; unclear D gene. This CDR3 has 13 residues. Trimming took 2 bases from V and 3 from J, leaving 5 bases between them.

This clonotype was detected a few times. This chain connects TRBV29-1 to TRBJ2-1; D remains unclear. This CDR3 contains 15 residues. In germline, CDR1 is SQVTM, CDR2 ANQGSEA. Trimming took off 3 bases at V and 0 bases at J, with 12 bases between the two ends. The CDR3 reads CSVEIYTSSYNEQFF. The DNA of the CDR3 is TGCAGCGTTGAGATCTACACAAGCTCCTACAATGAGCAGTTCTTC.

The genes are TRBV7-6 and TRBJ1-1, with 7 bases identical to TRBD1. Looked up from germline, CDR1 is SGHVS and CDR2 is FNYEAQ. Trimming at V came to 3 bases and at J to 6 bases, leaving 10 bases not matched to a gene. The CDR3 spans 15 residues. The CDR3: CASSFKTGRPPEAFF. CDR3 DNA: TGTGCCAGCAGCTTTAAGACAGGGCGCCCCCCTGAAGCTTTCTTT.

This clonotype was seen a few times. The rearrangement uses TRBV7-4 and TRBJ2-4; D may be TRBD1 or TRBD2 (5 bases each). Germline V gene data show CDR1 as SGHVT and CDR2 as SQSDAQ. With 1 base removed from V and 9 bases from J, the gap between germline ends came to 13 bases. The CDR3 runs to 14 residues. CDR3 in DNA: TGTGCCAGCAGCTTAGGTCGGGACGAGATCATTCAGTACTTC. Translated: CASSLGRDEIIQYF.

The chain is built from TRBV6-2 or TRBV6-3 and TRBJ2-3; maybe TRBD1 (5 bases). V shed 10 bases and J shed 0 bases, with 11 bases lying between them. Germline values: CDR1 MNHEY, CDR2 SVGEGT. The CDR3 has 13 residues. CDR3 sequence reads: CAIGGASTDTQYF. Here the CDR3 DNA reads TGTGCCATCGGTGGGGCTAGCACAGATACGCAGTATTTT.

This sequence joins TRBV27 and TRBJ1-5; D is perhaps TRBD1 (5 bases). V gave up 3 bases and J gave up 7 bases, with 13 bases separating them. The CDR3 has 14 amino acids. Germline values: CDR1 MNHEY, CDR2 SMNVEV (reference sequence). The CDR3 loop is CASSFQGRGQPQHF. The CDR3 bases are TGTGCCAGCAGTTTTCAGGGCCGGGGGCAGCCCCAGCATTTT.

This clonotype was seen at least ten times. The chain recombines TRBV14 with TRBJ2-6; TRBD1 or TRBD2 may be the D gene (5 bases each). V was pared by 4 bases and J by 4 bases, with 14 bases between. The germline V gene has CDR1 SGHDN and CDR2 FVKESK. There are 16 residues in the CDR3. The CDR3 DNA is TGTGCCAGCAGCCCGCCCCCTGGGGACGGGGCCAACGTCCTGACTTTC. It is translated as CASSPPPGDGANVLTF.